The 19 T cell receptor beta chains below all came from one sample that was sequenced in a study of blood T cell repertoires in COVID-19. The method was immunoSEQ multiplex PCR; TCRdb's version includes in-frame clones alone and lacks a portion of them. In the table there are some 240,000 clones, approximately 78% of which are singletons. The source material was peripheral blood. The receptor source for this set is a woman aged 70-85 years with COVID-19, enrolled during active disease.

The chain joins TRBV29-1 to TRBJ1-2; 7 positions agree with TRBD1. Germline V gives CDR1 SQVTM, CDR2 ANQGSEA. The V and J ends lost 6 bases and 8 bases, in that order; junction bases with no gene match: 18. The CDR3 has 15 amino acids. The CDR3 DNA is TGCAGCGTCCCGCATCCCCGTACAGGGGCTGGCGGCTACACCTTC. Encoded protein: CSVPHPRTGAGGYTF.

This chain links TRBV7-2 with TRBJ1-1; 8 positions match TRBD1. The CDR3 contains 16 residues. Trimming removed 6 bases from V and 0 bases from J; junction bases left unmatched: 9. CDR1 is SGHTA, CDR2 FQGNSA, per germline. The CDR3 DNA is TGTGCCAGCAGGTCCGCAGGGGGCGCGATGAACACTGAAGCTTTCTTT. Translated: CASRSAGGAMNTEAFF.

V is TRBV19 and J is TRBJ1-3; maybe TRBD1 (5 bases). The length of the CDR3 is 14 residues. Per the germline V gene, CDR1 is LNHDA and CDR2 is SQIVND (reference sequence). V was clipped by 6 bases and J by 4 bases, with 13 bases between them. The CDR3 loop reads CASRDDSRGNTIYF. CDR3 coding DNA: TGTGCCAGTAGGGACGACAGCCGCGGAAACACCATATATTTT.

The rearrangement uses TRBV19 and TRBJ2-7, with 14 bases fitting TRBD2. CDR3 length equals 18 residues. The germline gives CDR1 LNHDA, CDR2 SQIVND (reference sequence). V was clipped by 5 bases and J by 3 bases; unmatched bases: 12. For the CDR3, the DNA is TGTGCCAGTAGTCTGACTAGCGGGAGGGCCCCGCGCTACTACGAGCAGTACTTC. It codes for CASSLTSGRAPRYYEQYF. Filled out from reference TRBV19 and TRBJ2-7, the complete variable domain reads DGGITQSPKYLFRKEGQNVTLSCEQNLNHDAMYWYRQDPGQGLRLIYYSQIVNDFQKGDIAEGYSVSREKKESFPLTVTSAQKNPTAFYLCASSLTSGRAPRYYEQYFGPGTRLTVT.

The chain combines TRBV6-4 with TRBJ2-7; 13 positions match TRBD2. Germline-derived CDR1 and CDR2 are MRHNA and SNTAGT. The V segment lost 2 bases and the J segment 3 bases; nucleotides outside the gene matches: 22. There are 22 residues in the CDR3. CDR3 in DNA: TGTGCCAGCAGTGACGGGGCGGAGTTCGGGACTAGCGGGATCATTGAGGTCTACGAGCAGTACTTC. This sequence encodes CASSDGAEFGTSGIIEVYEQYF.

This chain uses TRBV10-3 with TRBJ2-7, with TRBD1 matching 10 bases. Germline loops: CDR1 ENHRY, CDR2 SYGVKD. J was trimmed by 6 bases and V by 4 bases; bases with no gene match: 6. CDR3 length equals 14 residues. CDR3 DNA: TGTGCCATCAGTGCGGGACAGGGGACCGGCGAGCAGTACTTC. It encodes CAISAGQGTGEQYF.

The J gene is TRBJ2-3, the V gene TRBV11-1, with 7 nucleotides matching TRBD2. V gave up 4 bases and J gave up 2 bases; unmatched junction bases: 9. Germline V lookup: CDR1 SGHAT, CDR2 FQDESV (reference sequence). This CDR3 is built from 16 residues. The CDR3 here is CASSSRLANPTDTQYF. The CDR3, as DNA: TGTGCCAGCAGCTCCCGACTAGCTAACCCCACAGATACGCAGTATTTT. Filled out from reference TRBV11-1 and TRBJ2-3, the complete variable domain reads EAEVAQSPRYKITEKSQAVAFWCDPISGHATLYWYRQILGQGPELLVQFQDESVVDDSQLPKDRFSAERLKGVDSTLKIQPAELGDSAMYLCASSSRLANPTDTQYFGPGTRLTVL.

In DNA, the CDR3 is TGTGCCAGCAGCCAAGAAGGAGCGCAGAGGAACCTCCACTTT. The encoded protein is CASSQEGAQRNLHF. V gene TRBV3-1 (or the pseudogene TRBV3-2) combines with J gene TRBJ1-6, with D uncertain. The CDR3 has 14 amino acids. Germline CDR1 is LGHDT and CDR2 is YNNKEL (reference sequence). Trimming shortened V by 0 bases and J by 15 bases, and 15 bases separated the two germline ends.

CDR3 coding DNA: TGCGCCAGCTCCGGACAGGCCGTCACAGATACGCAGTATTTT. Translation: CASSGQAVTDTQYF. The chain links TRBV10-1 to TRBJ2-3; 7 nucleotides line up with TRBD1. The germline gives CDR1 WNHNN, CDR2 SYGVQD (reference sequence). V was clipped by 8 bases and J by 2 bases; unmatched bases: 7. CDR3 length equals 14 residues.

V gene TRBV7-9 combines with J gene TRBJ2-7; D is undetermined. V was pared by 2 bases and J by 2 bases, with 10 bases between. This CDR3 has 14 residues. The germline gives CDR1 SEHNR, CDR2 FQNEAQ (reference sequence). The CDR3: CASSLSAATYEQYF. CDR3 nucleotides: TGTGCCAGCAGCTTATCTGCGGCTACCTACGAGCAGTACTTC.

V and J are TRBV28 and TRBJ1-5; 7 nucleotides match TRBD1. The CDR3 spans 15 residues. CDR1 is MDHEN, CDR2 SYDVKM, per germline. Trimming at V came to 10 bases and at J to 0 bases, leaving 9 bases not matched to a gene. Written as DNA, the CDR3 is TGTGCCACCCTCAGGGGGGCTTATAGCAATCAGCCCCAGCATTTT. Residues: CATLRGAYSNQPQHF.

CDR3 nucleotides: TGTGCCAGCAGCTTAAGCGGGTTCAGCACAGATACGCAGTATTTT. Translation gives CASSLSGFSTDTQYF. The V call is TRBV7-3, the J call TRBJ2-3; a weak D match, TRBD2 (5 bases). There are 15 residues in the CDR3. CDR1 is SGHTA, CDR2 FQGTGA, per germline. The germline V and J ends were trimmed by 1 base and 0 bases, with 8 bases remaining between them.

The chain couples TRBV5-1 to TRBJ2-1, with 10 bases identical to TRBD2. This CDR3 is 15 amino acids long. Germline CDR1 SGHRS, CDR2 YFSETQ. V lost 3 bases to trimming and J lost 5 bases; unmatched junction nucleotides: 5. The chain's CDR3 is CASSSSGSEHNEQFF. CDR3 nucleotides: TGCGCCAGCAGCTCTAGCGGGAGTGAGCACAATGAGCAGTTCTTC.

This chain links TRBV10-1 with TRBJ1-3; TRBD1 agrees at 8 bases. Germline assignment: CDR1 WNHNN and CDR2 SYGVQD (reference sequence). V dropped 4 bases and J dropped 11; count of bases not matched to a gene: 10. The CDR3 contains 14 residues. CDR3 loop: CASSGPDRVGPIYF. The CDR3 DNA sequence: TGCGCCAGCAGTGGACCGGACAGGGTAGGACCCATATATTTT.

The chain is built from TRBV24-1 and TRBJ2-7, with TRBD2 identical over 8 bases. V gave up 5 bases and J gave up 5 bases; unmatched junction bases: 10. CDR3 length equals 15 residues. Germline CDR1 and CDR2: KGHDR and SFDVKD. CDR3 bases: TGTGCCACCAGTGGGGCGAGTAGCGGGAAGCACGAGCAGTACTTC. This sequence encodes CATSGASSGKHEQYF.

J is TRBJ2-5 and V is TRBV7-2; 10 nucleotides agree with TRBD2. This CDR3 has 14 amino acids. Germline values: CDR1 SGHTA, CDR2 FQGNSA. V lost 6 bases and J lost 5; bases outside the gene matches: 6. The CDR3 sequence: CASRSGLATETQYF. The CDR3 nucleotides are TGTGCCAGCAGATCGGGACTAGCGACCGAGACCCAGTACTTC. The whole variable domain, remainder taken from reference TRBV7-2 and TRBJ2-5, is GAGVSQSPSNKVTEKGKDVELRCDPISGHTALYWYRQSLGQGLEFLIYFQGNSAPDKSGLPSDRFSAERTGGSVSTLTIQRTQQEDSAVYLCASRSGLATETQYFGPGTRLLVL.

This clone was seen only once. The chain combines TRBV6-6 with TRBJ2-1; 8 nucleotides line up with TRBD1. V was clipped by 6 bases and J by 7 bases; unmatched bases: 8. Germline-derived CDR1 and CDR2 are MNHNY and SVGAGI (reference sequence). This CDR3 has 14 residues. As DNA, the CDR3 is TGTGCCAGCAGGTACGGACAGGGTGGAAATGAGCAGTTCTTC. It codes for CASRYGQGGNEQFF.

The chain combines TRBV3-1 (or the pseudogene TRBV3-2) with TRBJ1-2, with D uncertain. The CDR3 has 16 residues. The germline V gene encodes CDR1 LGHDT and CDR2 YNNKEL (reference sequence). Trimming left V 1 base short and J 4 bases short, with 16 bases between. CDR3 loop: CASSQGASFTSYGYTF. In DNA form, the CDR3 reads TGTGCCAGCAGCCAAGGGGCCTCCTTCACGTCCTATGGCTACACCTTC.

V and J are TRBV19 and TRBJ1-2; D uncertain. Germline loops: CDR1 LNHDA, CDR2 SQIVND (reference sequence). The ends were cut back, 9 bases at V and 0 bases at J, with 8 bases in the middle. The CDR3 consists of 12 residues. The CDR3 protein is CASSGANYGYTF. In nucleotides, the CDR3 is TGTGCCAGCAGTGGAGCTAACTATGGCTACACCTTC.